The 23 T cell receptor beta chains given below trace back to one sample, sequenced in a study of OX40 agonist ivuxolimab in advanced cancers. Sequencing was performed with immunoSEQ multiplex PCR; in TCRdb, only in-frame clones are kept and a portion is missing. This table has more than 9,000 clones, roughly 74% appearing once. Sequenced material: CD4+ or CD8+ T cells sorted from blood, taken in a trial of the OX40 agonist ivuxolimab. These TCRs come from an adult with an advanced solid tumor such as melanoma, head and neck, liver or kidney cancer.

As DNA, the CDR3 is TGTGCCAGCTCCCCGGGACAGCCTATAGGGGTCCCTTACAATGAGCAGTTCTTC. This codes for CASSPGQPIGVPYNEQFF. The gene calls are TRBV7-6 and TRBJ2-1; 7 bases line up with TRBD1. CDR1 is SGHVS and CDR2 is FNYEAQ in the germline V gene. Trimming took 8 bases from V and 4 from J; bases not matched to a gene: 20. The CDR3 runs to 18 residues.

The chain recombines TRBV29-1 with TRBJ2-7, with 10 bases aligning to TRBD2. CDR3 length equals 14 residues. Losses at the gene ends were 3 bases for V and 4 bases for J; bases not matched to a gene: 6. Germline V lookup: CDR1 SQVTM, CDR2 ANQGSEA. In nucleotides, the CDR3 is TGCAGCGTTGAGAGCTCTAGCGGGAGTTACGAGCAGTACTTC. It codes for CSVESSSGSYEQYF.

This chain connects TRBV5-4 to TRBJ2-7, with 7 bases fitting TRBD2. Trimming took 4 bases from V and 3 from J; bases not matched to a gene: 10. CDR1 is SGHNT, CDR2 YYREEE, per germline (reference sequence). This CDR3 has 15 amino acids. The CDR3 region is CASSPDAGDYYEQYF. CDR3 nucleotides: TGTGCCAGCAGCCCCGATGCGGGAGACTACTACGAGCAGTACTTC. Based on the CDR3 plus reference TRBV5-4 and TRBJ2-7, the full variable domain is ETGVTQSPTHLIKTRGQQVTLRCSSQSGHNTVSWYQQALGQGPQFIFQYYREEENGRGNFPPRFSGLQFPNYSSELNVNALELDDSALYLCASSPDAGDYYEQYFGPGTRLTVT.

The rearrangement uses TRBV5-1 and TRBJ2-1, with 12 bases matching TRBD1. V shed 4 bases, J shed 8 bases, and the junction held 1 base outside the gene matches. This CDR3 is built from 13 residues. CDR1 is SGHRS and CDR2 is YFSETQ in the germline V gene. The CDR3 reads CASSGTGGHEQFF. CDR3 DNA sequence: TGCGCCAGCAGCGGGACAGGGGGCCATGAGCAGTTCTTC.

The chain joins TRBV7-9 to TRBJ2-2; the D is unclear. Between the trimmed V and J ends, which lost 5 bases and 4 bases, there was a span of 14 bases. Germline V gene sequence: CDR1 SEHNR, CDR2 FQNEAQ (reference sequence). The CDR3 length is 15 residues. The CDR3 bases are TGTGCCAGCAGCCCCTTTCGTTTTGGCACCGGGGAGCTGTTTTTT. Translated, it gives CASSPFRFGTGELFF.

In its sample, this clone ranks as medium-sized. The DNA for the CDR3 is TGTGCCAGCAGTTTAACACAGGGCGGAACTGAAGCTTTCTTT. It encodes CASSLTQGGTEAFF. The chain couples TRBV7-9 to TRBJ1-1; D perhaps matches TRBD1 (6 bases). This CDR3 has 14 residues. Deletions cut 6 bases from V and 5 bases from J, with 16 bases between. Germline-derived CDR1 and CDR2 are SEHNR and FQNEAQ (reference sequence).

V usage is TRBV11-2 and J usage is TRBJ2-7; unclear D gene. Germline loops: CDR1 SGHAT, CDR2 FQNNGV. Trimming stripped 5 bases from V and 2 bases from J, with 10 bases between. The CDR3 is 13 residues long. This chain's CDR3 is CASSPGPTYEQYF. The CDR3 nucleotides are TGTGCCAGCAGCCCCGGGCCGACCTACGAGCAGTACTTC.

The CDR3, as DNA: TGTGCCAGCAGCTTAGTGGGAGGGCGGTACGAGCAGTACTTC. It specifies CASSLVGGRYEQYF. The chain couples TRBV11-2 to TRBJ2-7; 7 nucleotides agree with TRBD2. Germline lookup yields CDR1 SGHAT and CDR2 FQNNGV. CDR3 size: 14 residues. Trimming removed 1 base from V and 4 bases from J; junction bases left unmatched: 4. Full variable domain (missing parts from reference TRBV11-2 and TRBJ2-7): EAGVAQSPRYKIIEKRQSVAFWCNPISGHATLYWYQQILGQGPKLLIQFQNNGVVDDSQLPKDRFSAERLKGVDSTLKIQPAKLEDSAVYLCASSLVGGRYEQYFGPGTRLTVT.

This clone occurred a few times. The chain employs TRBV15 and TRBJ2-5; a possible D gene is TRBD2 (7 bases). Germline V CDR1 and CDR2: LNHNV, YYDKDF (reference sequence). Trimming stripped 0 bases from V and 5 bases from J, with 13 bases between. The CDR3 is 15 amino acids. CDR3: CATSRDGGAGETQYF. The CDR3 DNA sequence: TGTGCCACCAGCAGAGATGGGGGGGCAGGGGAGACCCAGTACTTC.

The rearrangement links TRBV9 to TRBJ1-2; no firm D call. Trimming pared 2 bases from V and 5 bases from J, leaving 10 bases between. The CDR3 sequence is 13 residues long. Germline CDR1 and CDR2: SGDLS and YYNGEE. The CDR3 DNA follows: TGTGCCAGCAGCGTGTCCCAGGAATATGGCTACACCTTC. Translation: CASSVSQEYGYTF.

This clone has just one count. One end of the junction varies from germline; a read error may be responsible. CDR3 protein: CATSREADTQYF. The CDR3 DNA sequence: TGTGCCACCAGCCGAGAGGCAGATACGCAGTATTTT. This chain uses TRBV15 with TRBJ2-3, with D unresolved. The CDR3 extends over 12 amino acids. CDR1 LNHNV and CDR2 YYDKDF come from the germline V gene (reference sequence).

The chain links TRBV27 to TRBJ2-1; 8 positions agree with TRBD1. The length of the CDR3 is 15 residues. V gave up 7 bases and J gave up 7 bases; unmatched junction bases: 12. The V gene's germline CDR1 is MNHEY and CDR2 SMNVEV (reference sequence). The CDR3 is CASNLGQGGRNEQFF. The DNA for the CDR3 is TGTGCCAGCAACCTCGGACAGGGTGGGAGGAATGAGCAGTTCTTC.

The J gene is TRBJ2-7, the V gene TRBV2; the match to TRBD2 covers 9 bases. V dropped 8 bases and J dropped 4; count of bases not matched to a gene: 6. Per germline, CDR1 SNHLY and CDR2 FYNNEI. The CDR3 loop spans 13 amino acids. CDR3 amino acids: CASLSGRRYEQYF. Written as DNA, the CDR3 is TGTGCCAGCCTGAGCGGGAGGAGGTACGAGCAGTACTTC. Together with reference TRBV2 and TRBJ2-7, the CDR3 gives the full variable domain: EPEVTQTPSHQVTQMGQEVILRCVPISNHLYFYWYRQILGQKVEFLVSFYNNEISEKSEIFDDQFSVERPDGSNFTLKIRSTKLEDSAMYFCASLSGRRYEQYFGPGTRLTVT.

The chain couples TRBV6-5 to TRBJ1-3; 11 bases map to TRBD1. CDR3 length: 16 residues. V was pared by 3 bases and J by 2 bases, with 3 bases of the junction left unmatched. Germline lookup yields CDR1 MNHEY and CDR2 SVGAGI. In DNA, the CDR3 is TGTGCCAGCAGTTATCGGACAGGGGGCCCTGGAAACACCATATATTTT. The encoded protein is CASSYRTGGPGNTIYF.

V gene TRBV29-1 combines with J gene TRBJ2-2; maybe TRBD2 (5 bases). Germline V gives CDR1 SQVTM, CDR2 ANQGSEA. V lost 6 bases and J lost 6, with 17 bases in between. The CDR3 consists of 14 residues. The CDR3 DNA reads as TGCAGCGTGAGAGCGGCCTCGGAGTCCGGGGAGCTGTTTTTT. Its translation: CSVRAASESGELFF.

The V and J genes are TRBV9 and TRBJ2-1; 7 bases agree with TRBD2. Germline CDR1 SGDLS, CDR2 YYNGEE. The CDR3 has 16 amino acids. V lost 4 bases, J lost 9 bases, and 16 bases stayed unmatched. The CDR3 spells CASSSRLAGVYGEQFF. CDR3 coding DNA: TGTGCCAGCAGCTCTCGGCTTGCGGGAGTGTACGGTGAGCAGTTCTTC.

This clone was detected only a few times. This rearrangement joins TRBV5-8 to TRBJ2-7; tentative D call: TRBD1 (6 bases). V was clipped by 0 bases and J by 2 bases, with 12 bases between them. The germline CDR1 and CDR2 sequences are SGHTS and YDEGEE. The CDR3 consists of 15 residues. CDR3: CASSLETGLTYEQYF. CDR3 DNA sequence: TGTGCCAGCAGCTTGGAGACAGGCTTAACCTACGAGCAGTACTTC.

The chain is built from TRBV5-6 and TRBJ2-7; D not certain. The ends were cut back, 5 bases at V and 2 bases at J, with 8 bases in the middle. The CDR3 contains 12 residues. Germline V gives CDR1 SGHDT, CDR2 YYEEEE. CDR3 nucleotides: TGTGCCAGCAGTGCCGGTACCTACGAGCAGTACTTC. Residues: CASSAGTYEQYF.

The genes are TRBV29-1 and TRBJ1-1, with TRBD1 as a possible D gene (5 bases). V lost 7 bases, J lost 6 bases, and 9 bases lay in between. Germline-derived CDR1 and CDR2 are SQVTM and ANQGSEA. The length of the CDR3 is 10 residues. The CDR3 region is CSGQGSEAFF. The CDR3, as DNA: TGCAGCGGTCAGGGTTCTGAAGCTTTCTTT.

The gene calls are TRBV4-2 and TRBJ2-2; D unresolved. CDR1 and CDR2 (germline): LGHNA, YNFKEQ. The CDR3 runs to 13 residues. V lost 1 base to trimming and J lost 4 bases, with 4 bases between them. Here the CDR3 reads CASSQGFTGELFF. The DNA of the CDR3 is TGTGCCAGCAGCCAAGGCTTCACCGGGGAGCTGTTTTTT.

The chain links TRBV27 to TRBJ2-7; TRBD2 agrees at 9 bases. V shed 3 bases, J shed 2 bases, and the junction held 2 bases outside the gene matches. The CDR3 sequence is 14 residues long. CDR1 MNHEY and CDR2 SMNVEV come from the germline V gene (reference sequence). DNA of the CDR3: TGTGCCAGCAGTTTTGGCGGGAGGGCCTACGAGCAGTACTTC. Translation gives CASSFGGRAYEQYF.

This clone is a singleton in its sample. The V call is TRBV28, the J call TRBJ2-2; 7 bases agree with TRBD2. V trimming: 4 bases; J trimming: 6 bases; junction bases outside the gene matches: 2. CDR1 and CDR2 from the germline V gene are MDHEN and SYDVKM. The CDR3 is made up of 13 amino acids. The CDR3 protein is CASSSRGAGELFF. The CDR3 DNA is TGTGCCAGCAGTTCCCGGGGGGCCGGGGAGCTGTTTTTT.

This chain uses TRBV6-5 with TRBJ2-7, with a weak D call TRBD1 (7 bases). The CDR3 runs to 16 residues. Germline loops: CDR1 MNHEY, CDR2 SVGAGI. Trimming removed 0 bases at V and 2 bases at J, with 14 bases between. The CDR3 loop is CASSYSWQGGTYEQYF. The DNA for the CDR3 is TGTGCCAGCAGTTACTCTTGGCAGGGGGGTACCTACGAGCAGTACTTC.